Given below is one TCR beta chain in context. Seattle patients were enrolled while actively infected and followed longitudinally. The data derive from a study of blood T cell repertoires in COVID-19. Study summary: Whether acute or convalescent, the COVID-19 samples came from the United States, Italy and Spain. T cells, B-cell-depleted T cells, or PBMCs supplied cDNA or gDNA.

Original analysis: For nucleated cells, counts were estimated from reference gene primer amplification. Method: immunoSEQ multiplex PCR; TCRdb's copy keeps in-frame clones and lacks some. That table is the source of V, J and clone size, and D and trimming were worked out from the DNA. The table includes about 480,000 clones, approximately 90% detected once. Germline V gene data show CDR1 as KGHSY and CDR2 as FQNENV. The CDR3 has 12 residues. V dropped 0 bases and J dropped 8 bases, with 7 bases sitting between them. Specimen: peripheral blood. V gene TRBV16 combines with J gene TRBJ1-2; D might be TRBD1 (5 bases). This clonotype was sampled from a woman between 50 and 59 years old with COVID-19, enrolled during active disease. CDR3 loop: CASSQSREGYTF. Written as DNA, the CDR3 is TGTGCCAGCAGCCAATCCAGGGAAGGCTACACCTTC.